These T cell receptor beta chains were read from a single sample in a study of beta chain features in type 1 diabetes. Using immunoSEQ multiplex PCR, the repertoire was profiled, and TCRdb retains in-frame clones only, with some absent. This repertoire shows around 600,000 clones, approximately 13% found once; its top ten account for more than 0.09%. The sequencing sample was made of naive CD4+ T cells from blood. All receptors derive from a man under 40 with type 1 diabetes. The CDR3 runs from the conserved cysteine through the conserved F or W. Each record gives: CDR3 DNA, CDR3 protein, J gene, clone size, D gene, V gene. D genes are given only for firm matches. The size of a clone is reported for some rows only, either as once, few or many, or as a class for expanded clones.

DNA: TGTGCCAGCAGCCCGGGACAGGGGGTAAATGGAATTCAGTACTTC
CDR3: CASSPGQGVNGIQYF
J: TRBJ2-4
size: .
D: TRBD1
V: TRBV7-2

DNA: TGTGCCAGCAGCTTGGGACAGGGGAGCAATCAGCCCCAGCATTTT
CDR3: CASSLGQGSNQPQHF
J: TRBJ1-5
size: .
D: TRBD1
V: TRBV5-6

DNA: TGTGCCAGCAGCTTAGTAACAGGGTCCTACGAGCAGTACTTC
CDR3: CASSLVTGSYEQYF
J: TRBJ2-7
size: few
D: .
V: TRBV7-2

DNA: TGTGCTAGTGCCCGGGACCTAGGGAACTATGGCTACACCTTC
CDR3: CASARDLGNYGYTF
J: TRBJ1-2
size: .
D: .
V: TRBV12-5

DNA: TGTGCCAGCAGCTTAGGCCGGCATCAAGAGACCCAGTACTTC
CDR3: CASSLGRHQETQYF
J: TRBJ2-5
size: .
D: .
V: TRBV7-2

DNA: TGTGCCAGCAGCGTAGCTACTAGCGATACCGGGTATACGCAGTATTTT
CDR3: CASSVATSDTGYTQYF
J: TRBJ2-3
size: .
D: TRBD2
V: TRBV9

DNA: TGTGCCAGCAGTCCGAGGCGGGTTAACTATGGCTACACCTTC
CDR3: CASSPRRVNYGYTF
J: TRBJ1-2
size: .
D: .
V: TRBV7-9

DNA: TGTGCCAGCAGAGAATTTATGTCACCCCTCCACTTT
CDR3: CASREFMSPLHF
J: TRBJ1-6
size: .
D: .
V: TRBV2

DNA: TGTGCCAGTAGTATAGTTCCACAGGATGGGAACACTGAAGCTTTCTTT
CDR3: CASSIVPQDGNTEAFF
J: TRBJ1-1
size: few
D: .
V: TRBV19

DNA: TGTGCCAGCAGCTCCGGGACTAGCGGGGGCTTCCCGAGAGAGACCCAGTACTTC
CDR3: CASSSGTSGGFPRETQYF
J: TRBJ2-5
size: .
D: TRBD2
V: TRBV7-9

DNA: TGTGCCAGCAGCCCTGGTTCCTATAATTCACCCCTCCACTTT
CDR3: CASSPGSYNSPLHF
J: TRBJ1-6
size: .
D: .
V: TRBV16

DNA: TGTGCCAGCAGCTTCCCGGGGGGGATCAACACCGGGGAGCTGTTTTTT
CDR3: CASSFPGGINTGELFF
J: TRBJ2-2
size: few
D: TRBD2
V: TRBV11-1

DNA: TGTGCCAGCAGCCGGACAGGGAATCAGCCCCAGCATTTT
CDR3: CASSRTGNQPQHF
J: TRBJ1-5
size: few
D: TRBD1
V: TRBV7-9

DNA: TGTGCCAGCAGCCTAACTGCGACTAGTACTACGCAGTATTTT
CDR3: CASSLTATSTTQYF
J: TRBJ2-3
size: .
D: .
V: TRBV5-6

DNA: TGTGCCAGCAGTTACTCGCCAGGGTCCTATAATTCACCCCTCCACTTT
CDR3: CASSYSPGSYNSPLHF
J: TRBJ1-6
size: .
D: .
V: TRBV6-5

DNA: TGTGCCAGCAGGAAAGAGACAGGTCTTTCCTACGAGCAGTACTTC
CDR3: CASRKETGLSYEQYF
J: TRBJ2-7
size: few
D: .
V: TRBV2

DNA: TGTGCCACCGGATTACCCTCAGCGGGGCGTGAGACCCAGTACTTC
CDR3: CATGLPSAGRETQYF
J: TRBJ2-5
size: .
D: TRBD2
V: TRBV19

DNA: TGTGCCAGCAGCTTAGAACCCCTCGTCTACGAGCAGTACTTC
CDR3: CASSLEPLVYEQYF
J: TRBJ2-7
size: few
D: .
V: TRBV11-2

DNA: TGTGCCAGCAGCCTTCGGACGGGCCAAGAGACCCAGTACTTC
CDR3: CASSLRTGQETQYF
J: TRBJ2-5
size: .
D: .
V: TRBV5-6

DNA: TGTGCCGTGCAGAGCGGAGGGATGGAGACCCAGTACTTC
CDR3: CAVQSGGMETQYF
J: TRBJ2-5
size: .
D: .
V: TRBV10-3

DNA: TGTGCCAGCAGCCTCCCCCCCCGGGGGGTCTCCTACAATGAGCAGTTCTTC
CDR3: CASSLPPRGVSYNEQFF
J: TRBJ2-1
size: .
D: TRBD2
V: TRBV7-9

DNA: TGTGCCAGCAGCACTGCCCATACTCGGGCAGATACGCAGTATTTT
CDR3: CASSTAHTRADTQYF
J: TRBJ2-3
size: .
D: .
V: TRBV25-1

DNA: TGTGCCAGCAGCCCTAGGGTTCTCACGACCCAGTACTTC
CDR3: CASSPRVLTTQYF
J: TRBJ2-5
size: .
D: .
V: TRBV7-9